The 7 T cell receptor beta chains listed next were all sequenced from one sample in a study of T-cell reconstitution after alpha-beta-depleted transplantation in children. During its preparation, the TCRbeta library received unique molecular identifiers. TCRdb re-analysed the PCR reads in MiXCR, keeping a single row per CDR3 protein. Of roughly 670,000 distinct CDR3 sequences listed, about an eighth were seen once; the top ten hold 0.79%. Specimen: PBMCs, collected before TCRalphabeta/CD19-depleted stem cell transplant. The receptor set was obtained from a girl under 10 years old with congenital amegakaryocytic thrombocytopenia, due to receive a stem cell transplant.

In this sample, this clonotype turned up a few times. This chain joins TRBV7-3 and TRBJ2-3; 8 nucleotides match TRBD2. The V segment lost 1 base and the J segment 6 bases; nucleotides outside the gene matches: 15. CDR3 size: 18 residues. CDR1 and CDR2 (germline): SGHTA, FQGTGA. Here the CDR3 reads CASSLKAPGLVGGDTQYF. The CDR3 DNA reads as TGTGCCAGCAGCTTAAAAGCCCCGGGACTAGTGGGGGGCGATACGCAGTATTTT.

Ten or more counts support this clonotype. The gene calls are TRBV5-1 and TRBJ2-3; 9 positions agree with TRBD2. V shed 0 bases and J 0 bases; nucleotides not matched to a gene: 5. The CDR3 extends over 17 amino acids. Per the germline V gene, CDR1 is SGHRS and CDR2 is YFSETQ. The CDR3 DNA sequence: TGCGCCAGCAGCTTGGATCTAGCGGGGTCTAGCACAGATACGCAGTATTTT. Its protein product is CASSLDLAGSSTDTQYF. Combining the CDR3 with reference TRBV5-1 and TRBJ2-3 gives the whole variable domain KAGVTQTPRYLIKTRGQQVTLSCSPISGHRSVSWYQQTPGQGLQFLFEYFSETQRNKGNFPGRFSGRQFSNSRSEMNVSTLELGDSALYLCASSLDLAGSSTDTQYFGPGTRLTVL.

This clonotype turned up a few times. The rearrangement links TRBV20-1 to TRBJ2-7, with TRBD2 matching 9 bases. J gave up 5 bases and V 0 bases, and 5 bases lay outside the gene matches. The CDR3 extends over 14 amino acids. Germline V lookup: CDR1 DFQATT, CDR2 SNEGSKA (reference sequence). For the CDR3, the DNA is TGCAGTGCTAGAGATAGCGGGAGTACGAACGAGCAGTACTTC. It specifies CSARDSGSTNEQYF.

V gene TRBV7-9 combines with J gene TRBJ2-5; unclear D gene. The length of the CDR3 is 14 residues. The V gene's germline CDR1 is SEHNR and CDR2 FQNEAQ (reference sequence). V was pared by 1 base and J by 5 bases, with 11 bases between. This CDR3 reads CASSLERSLETQYF. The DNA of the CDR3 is TGTGCCAGCAGCTTAGAAAGATCCCTGGAGACCCAGTACTTC.

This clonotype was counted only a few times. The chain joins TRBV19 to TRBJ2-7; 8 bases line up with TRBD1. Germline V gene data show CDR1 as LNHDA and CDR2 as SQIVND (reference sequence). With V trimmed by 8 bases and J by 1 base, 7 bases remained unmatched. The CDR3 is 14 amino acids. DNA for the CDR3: TGTGCCAGTGGAACAGGGGGTATATCCTACGAGCAGTACTTC. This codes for CASGTGGISYEQYF.

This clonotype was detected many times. The DNA of the CDR3 is TGCGCCAGCAGCCCGTTTCTAGGAGCGCAGTATTTT. The encoded protein is CASSPFLGAQYF. The chain carries TRBV5-1 and TRBJ2-3; no clear D. The V end lost 4 bases, the J end lost 10 bases, and 13 bases lay between the germline ends. The CDR3 contains 12 residues. From germline, CDR1 is SGHRS and CDR2 YFSETQ.

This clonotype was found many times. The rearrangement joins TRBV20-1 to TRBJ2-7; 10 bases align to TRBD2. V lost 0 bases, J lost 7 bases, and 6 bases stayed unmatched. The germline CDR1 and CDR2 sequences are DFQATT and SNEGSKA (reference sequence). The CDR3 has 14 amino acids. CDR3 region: CSAREVASGSEQYF. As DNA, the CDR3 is TGCAGTGCTAGAGAAGTCGCTAGCGGGAGTGAGCAGTACTTC.